This TCR beta chain was sequenced in a study of T cells expressing NK-cell markers (dated by TCRdb to about 2020). Turning to the overall study: Three sorted T-cell subsets (CD3+CD56+NKG2C+, CD3+CD56+NKG2C- and CD3+CD56-NKG2C+) from 7 to 9 donors had their TCR beta-chain repertoires profiled. Of the eight sequenced donors, seven were found to be HCMV-seropositive and one was found to be HCMV-seronegative. All eight donors whose samples were sequenced were randomly selected healthy volunteers, three of them men and five women. Sequencing of the libraries produced 2 x 150 bp reads on Illumina HiSeq 2000/2500, MiSeq or NextSeq.

HCMV-specific IgG was detected in serum with a commercial ELISA kit to determine HCMV serostatus. Ficoll density gradient centrifugation was used to isolate peripheral blood mononuclear cells from blood. On this clonotype itself: Its specific antigen is unknown.

Study-wide findings and limitations: Those dominant clonotypes were again the most abundant among CD3+CD56-NKG2C+ cells in four donors, at about 25-65%. In about six donors, the dominant CD3+CD56+NKG2C+ clonotypes were found to rank among the top 10 CD8+ clonotypes and to make up about 1.0-8% of CD8+ T cells. Whether the expanded NKG2C-expressing T cell clones were specific for HCMV antigens was left unclear.

Spanning cysteine to phenylalanine, the CDR3 consists of 14 amino acids. A DNA sequence was not provided. The listed sequencing device is Illumina HiSeq 2000. TCR beta cDNA libraries were prepared using 5'RACE template switching, which introduced a universal primer site and unique molecular identifiers. cDNA synthesis was primed from the TCR beta constant segment, followed by two successive PCR amplification steps. On the study's bioinformatics: MIGEC was used to demultiplex reads and group the reads by UMI, and MiTCR was used to assemble and quantify clonotypes. To remove erroneous sequences, TCR cDNA sequences were retained only when supported by two or more reads. The tcR package was used for downstream repertoire analysis, with clonotypes matched between fractions based on CDR3 nucleotide sequence plus V segment. VDJmatch was used to annotate antigen specificity against VDJdb, with one amino acid substitution in CDR3 permitted. TCRdb reprocessed the raw reads; every CDR3 protein sequence is a single record, and DNA is not supplied. The V and J calls reflect TCRdb's pipeline rather than the authors' work. The table for this sample records about 460,000 distinct CDR3 sequences. The ten largest clones add up to 1.4% to 1.5% of the sample.

Sequencing used blood T cells: a sorted CD56 or NKG2C T cell subset, CD4+ or CD8+ T cells, or bulk PBMC T cells (not recorded which). The chain uses TRBV21-1 and TRBJ2-7. TRBV21-1 is listed as a pseudogene. The TCR was taken from a woman in her forties or fifties in good health. Donor details come from another sample of the same person, matched by shared clones. The CDR3 sequence is CASSKAPDGHEQYF.